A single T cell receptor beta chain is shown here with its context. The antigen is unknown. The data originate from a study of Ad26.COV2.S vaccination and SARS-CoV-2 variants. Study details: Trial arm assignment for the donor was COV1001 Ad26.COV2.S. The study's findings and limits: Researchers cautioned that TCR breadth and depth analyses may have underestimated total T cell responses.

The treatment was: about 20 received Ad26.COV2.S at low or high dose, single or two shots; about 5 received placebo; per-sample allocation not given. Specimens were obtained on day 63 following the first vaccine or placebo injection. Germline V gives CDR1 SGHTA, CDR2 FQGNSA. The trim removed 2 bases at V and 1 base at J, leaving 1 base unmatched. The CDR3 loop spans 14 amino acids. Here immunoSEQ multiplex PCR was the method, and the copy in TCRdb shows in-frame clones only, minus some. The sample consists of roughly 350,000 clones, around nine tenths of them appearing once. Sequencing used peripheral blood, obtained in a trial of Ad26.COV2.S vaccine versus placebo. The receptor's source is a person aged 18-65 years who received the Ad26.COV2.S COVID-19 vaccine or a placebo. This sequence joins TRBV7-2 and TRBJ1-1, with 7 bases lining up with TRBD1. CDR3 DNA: TGTGCCAGCAGCTTAAGGACAGGGAACACTGAAGCTTTCTTT. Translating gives CASSLRTGNTEAFF.